Each of the 22 T cell receptor beta chains below was sequenced from the same sample in a study of blood T cell repertoires in COVID-19. Profiled with immunoSEQ multiplex PCR; TCRdb holds only in-frame clones, not every one. The sample gives 100,000 or so clones, approximately 90% of which show up once; approximately 2% is in the top ten. Sequenced input: peripheral blood. The receptor set was obtained from a man aged 45-65 years with active COVID-19.

The J gene is TRBJ2-3, the V gene TRBV19; D possibly corresponds to TRBD1 (6 bases). Germline values: CDR1 LNHDA, CDR2 SQIVND (reference sequence). The CDR3 covers 13 residues. Trimming pared 7 bases from V and 4 bases from J, leaving 12 bases between. CDR3 residues: CASKVRGSDTQYF. Here the CDR3 DNA reads TGTGCCAGTAAAGTGAGGGGGTCAGATACGCAGTATTTT.

The chain joins TRBV6-5 to TRBJ2-4; tentative D call: TRBD1 (6 bases). Per germline, CDR1 MNHEY and CDR2 SVGAGI. Trimming stripped 8 bases from V and 7 bases from J, with 18 bases between. The CDR3 runs 14 residues. The CDR3 sequence is CASLNRVGENIQYF. DNA for the CDR3: TGTGCCAGCCTTAACAGGGTTGGGGAGAACATTCAGTACTTC.

J is TRBJ1-4 and V is TRBV27; tentatively, D is TRBD1 (5 bases). Looked up from germline, CDR1 is MNHEY and CDR2 is SMNVEV (reference sequence). There are 14 residues in the CDR3. The ends were cut back, 3 bases at V and 8 bases at J, with 13 bases in the middle. The CDR3 DNA reads as TGTGCCAGCAGTTTCGAAGGGGTAGGGGAAAAACTGTTTTTT. It translates to CASSFEGVGEKLFF.

This clone was recorded once. The V and J genes are TRBV7-3 and TRBJ2-2; 8 bases map to TRBD1. CDR3 length equals 14 residues. V dropped 6 bases and J dropped 4; count of bases not matched to a gene: 4. Per the germline V gene, CDR1 is SGHTA and CDR2 is FQGTGA. The CDR3 DNA is TGTGCCAGCAGACCAGGGGGCAGCACCGGGGAGCTGTTTTTT. As protein: CASRPGGSTGELFF. The full variable domain, in which reference TRBV7-3 and TRBJ2-2 provide the parts outside the CDR3, is GAGVSQTPSNKVTEKGKYVELRCDPISGHTALYWYRQSLGQGPEFLIYFQGTGAADDSGLPNDRFFAVRPEGSVSTLKIQRTERGDSAVYLCASRPGGSTGELFFGEGSRLTVL.

The chain is built from TRBV10-3 and TRBJ1-5; D possibly corresponds to TRBD1 (6 bases). V was pared by 6 bases and J by 0 bases, with 9 bases between. Germline CDR1 is ENHRY and CDR2 is SYGVKD. The CDR3 is 14 residues long. The CDR3 nucleotides are TGTGCCATCAGGGACAGTAATAGCAATCAGCCCCAGCATTTT. Translation: CAIRDSNSNQPQHF.

This clone was counted a single time. This sequence joins TRBV27 and TRBJ1-4, with D maybe TRBD1 (6 bases). Germline V CDR1 and CDR2: MNHEY, SMNVEV (reference sequence). Trimming removed 3 bases from V and 9 bases from J, with 14 bases in between. The CDR3 extends over 14 amino acids. This chain's CDR3 is CASSFEGTSKKLFF. In DNA form, the CDR3 reads TGTGCCAGCAGTTTCGAGGGGACAAGTAAAAAACTGTTTTTT.

The rearrangement uses TRBV2 and TRBJ1-2; no clear D. The V gene lost 2 bases and the J gene lost 8 bases, with 15 bases spanning the gap. This CDR3 spans 14 amino acids. Germline-derived CDR1 and CDR2 are SNHLY and FYNNEI. The CDR3 DNA follows: TGTGCCAGCAGTGAACGGCAGCAAATCGGGGGCTACACCTTC. Translated: CASSERQQIGGYTF.

The chain links TRBV19 to TRBJ2-5; weak D call: TRBD1 (6 bases). Trimming left V 9 bases short and J 5 bases short, with 19 bases between. In germline, CDR1 is LNHDA, CDR2 SQIVND (reference sequence). The CDR3 contains 14 residues. CDR3 amino acids: CASAPQQGRETQYF. The CDR3 nucleotides read TGTGCCAGCGCCCCACAACAGGGTCGGGAGACCCAGTACTTC.

The rearrangement links TRBV2 to TRBJ2-7; D ambiguous. The V end lost 7 bases, the J end lost 4 bases, and 11 bases lay between the germline ends. Germline lookup yields CDR1 SNHLY and CDR2 FYNNEI. The length of the CDR3 is 12 residues. The DNA of the CDR3 is TGTGCCAGCACTCTGGCGGTTTACGAGCAGTACTTC. The encoded protein is CASTLAVYEQYF.

V and J are TRBV30 and TRBJ1-2, with TRBD1 matching 7 bases. The CDR3 is 17 amino acids. From germline, CDR1 is GTSNPN and CDR2 SVGIG (reference sequence). J gave up 6 bases and V 0 bases, and 16 bases lay outside the gene matches. This CDR3 reads CAWSVDYIKGGVNGYTF. CDR3 coding DNA: TGTGCCTGGAGTGTAGACTACATTAAAGGGGGCGTGAATGGCTACACCTTC.

The chain links TRBV5-1 to TRBJ2-1, with 11 bases matching TRBD2. Germline values: CDR1 SGHRS, CDR2 YFSETQ. The V gene end was trimmed by 3 bases and the J gene end by 2 bases; junction bases not matched to a gene: 4. This CDR3 contains 16 residues. The CDR3 nucleotides read TGCGCCAGCAGCTCACGACTAGCGGGGACCTACAATGAGCAGTTCTTC. It encodes CASSSRLAGTYNEQFF.

The V and J genes are TRBV5-7 and TRBJ2-2, with D tentatively TRBD2 (6 bases). TRBV5-7 is identified as an open reading frame with a role that is uncertain. V dropped 4 bases and J dropped 4 bases, with 14 bases sitting between them. This CDR3 is 15 amino acids long. The CDR3 here is CASSLERDCTGELFF. For the CDR3, the DNA is TGTGCCAGCAGCCTGGAACGGGACTGCACCGGGGAGCTGTTTTTT.

The chain is built from TRBV7-6 and TRBJ1-2; TRBD1 matches 7 bases. This CDR3 region has 16 residues. Germline V gene data show CDR1 as SGHVS and CDR2 as FNYEAQ. The V segment lost 0 bases and the J segment 3 bases; nucleotides outside the gene matches: 7. The CDR3 DNA reads TGTGCCAGCAGCTTAGCGCAGGGGGGCAGGGACTATGGCTACACCTTC. This codes for CASSLAQGGRDYGYTF.

V gene TRBV27 combines with J gene TRBJ1-5; TRBD1 might be the D (6 bases). Germline V gene data show CDR1 as MNHEY and CDR2 as SMNVEV (reference sequence). V gave up 5 bases and J gave up 3 bases, with 20 bases separating them. This CDR3 region has 17 residues. DNA of the CDR3: TGTGCCAGCAGTCTGACTGCGGTCCGGACAGCCAATCAGCCCCAGCATTTT. This sequence encodes CASSLTAVRTANQPQHF.

The CDR3 DNA is TGTGCCAGCTCACGGGGACAGGTGGGCTCTGGGGCCAACGTCCTGACTTTC. Protein sequence: CASSRGQVGSGANVLTF. The genes are TRBV18 and TRBJ2-6, with 8 bases identical to TRBD1. The CDR3 has 17 amino acids. The germline V gene has CDR1 KGHSH and CDR2 LQKENI. V gave up 4 bases and J gave up 0 bases; unmatched junction bases: 5.

The chain employs TRBV19 and TRBJ2-2; 13 bases are a match to TRBD2. J was trimmed by 4 bases and V by 4 bases; bases with no gene match: 9. Germline loops: CDR1 LNHDA, CDR2 SQIVND (reference sequence). This CDR3 contains 18 residues. CDR3 loop: CASSRGLAGIERTGELFF. The DNA for the CDR3 is TGTGCCAGTAGTAGGGGACTAGCGGGGATAGAGCGCACCGGGGAGCTGTTTTTT.

The chain joins TRBV2 to TRBJ2-5, with 9 nucleotides matching TRBD2. There are 14 residues in the CDR3. Germline loops: CDR1 SNHLY, CDR2 FYNNEI. Trimming took 5 bases from V and 9 from J; bases not matched to a gene: 10. CDR3 loop: CASSSGLASLAQYF. DNA of the CDR3: TGTGCCAGCAGTTCGGGACTAGCATCGTTGGCCCAGTACTTC.

The rearrangement uses TRBV3-1 (or the pseudogene TRBV3-2) and TRBJ1-6; a weak D match, TRBD1 (6 bases). The CDR3 has 15 amino acids. Germline V CDR1 and CDR2: LGHDT, YNNKEL (reference sequence). Trimming left V 5 bases short and J 6 bases short, with 14 bases between. DNA for the CDR3: TGTGCCAGCAGCAACCGGGACATTTTTAATTCACCCCTCCACTTT. Translated, it gives CASSNRDIFNSPLHF.

The CDR3 DNA reads as TGTGCCAGCAGCGTAGCAGAAGGGGCCTATGGCTACACCTTC. This codes for CASSVAEGAYGYTF. The genes are TRBV9 and TRBJ1-2; tentative D call: TRBD1 (5 bases). Trimming stripped 0 bases from V and 4 bases from J, with 10 bases between. The germline V gene has CDR1 SGDLS and CDR2 YYNGEE. The CDR3 runs to 14 residues. Complete variable domain (other parts from reference TRBV9 and TRBJ1-2): DSGVTQTPKHLITATGQRVTLRCSPRSGDLSVYWYQQSLDQGLQFLIQYYNGEERAKGNILERFSAQQFPDLHSELNLSSLELGDSALYFCASSVAEGAYGYTFGSGTRLTVV.

The rearrangement links TRBV4-1 to TRBJ2-1; D might be TRBD2 (5 bases). Germline V lookup: CDR1 MGHRA, CDR2 YSYEKL. The CDR3 loop spans 18 amino acids. Trimming took off 0 bases at V and 9 bases at J, with 24 bases between the two ends. Written as DNA, the CDR3 is TGCGCCAGCAGCCAAGATCGTCGAGGGTTAGGCAGGCAAGCTGAGCAGTTCTTC. It specifies CASSQDRRGLGRQAEQFF.

The chain recombines TRBV5-8 with TRBJ2-5; 10 bases agree with TRBD1. CDR3 size: 17 residues. Germline V gene sequence: CDR1 SGHTS, CDR2 YDEGEE. After removal of 3 bases from V and 4 bases from J, the junction contained 12 bases not matched to a gene. CDR3 bases: TGTGCCAGCAGCTCGGGACAGGGGACCCCCGTGGGAGAGACCCAGTACTTC. It is translated as CASSSGQGTPVGETQYF. The complete variable domain, with remaining parts taken from reference TRBV5-8 and TRBJ2-5, reads EAGVTQSPTHLIKTRGQQATLRCSPISGHTSVYWYQQALGLGLQFLLWYDEGEERNRGNFPPRFSGRQFPNYSSELNVNALELEDSALYLCASSSGQGTPVGETQYFGPGTRLLVL.

The CDR3 bases are TGTGCAGCCTCGCGGGGGTACGAGCAGTACGTC. Residues: CAASRGYEQYV. The V and J genes are TRBV6-6 and TRBJ2-7, with 7 bases lining up with TRBD2. The CDR3 has 11 amino acids. Germline CDR1 and CDR2: MNHNY and SVGAGI (reference sequence).